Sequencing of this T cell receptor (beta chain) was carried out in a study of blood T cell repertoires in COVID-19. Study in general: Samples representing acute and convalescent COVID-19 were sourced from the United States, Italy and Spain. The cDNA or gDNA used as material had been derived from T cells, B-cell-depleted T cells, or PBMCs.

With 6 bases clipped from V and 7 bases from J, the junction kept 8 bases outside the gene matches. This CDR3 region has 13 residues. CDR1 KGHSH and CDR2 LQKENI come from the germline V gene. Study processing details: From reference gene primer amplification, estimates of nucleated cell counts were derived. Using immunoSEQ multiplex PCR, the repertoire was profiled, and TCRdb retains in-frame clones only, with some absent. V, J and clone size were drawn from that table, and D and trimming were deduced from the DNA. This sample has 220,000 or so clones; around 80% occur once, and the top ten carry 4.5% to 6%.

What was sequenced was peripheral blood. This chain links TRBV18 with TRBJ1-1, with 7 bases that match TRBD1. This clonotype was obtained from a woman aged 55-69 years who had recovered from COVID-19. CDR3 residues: CASSTGTDLEAFF. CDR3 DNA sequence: TGTGCCAGCTCTACAGGGACAGATCTTGAAGCTTTCTTT.